The clone carrying this TCR beta chain was seen a handful of times. This CDR3 region has 17 residues. The V gene's germline CDR1 is MNHEY and CDR2 SMNVEV (reference sequence). V lost 2 bases, J lost 3 bases, and 18 bases lay in between. The sample originates from a study of blood T cell repertoires in COVID-19. Clones were read by immunoSEQ multiplex PCR, and TCRdb kept only the in-frame ones, dropping some. This table has just over 300,000 clones, around 84% appearing once. The TCR originated in a man aged 25 to 40 who had recovered from COVID-19. The chain carries TRBV27 and TRBJ2-3, with a tentative D call TRBD2 (7 bases). The sample comprised PBMCs or T cells enriched from blood (not recorded which). The CDR3 nucleotides are TGTGCCAGCAGTTTACGATGGAGGGGGGGCGGGACAGATACGCAGTATTTT. Encoded protein: CASSLRWRGGGTDTQYF.